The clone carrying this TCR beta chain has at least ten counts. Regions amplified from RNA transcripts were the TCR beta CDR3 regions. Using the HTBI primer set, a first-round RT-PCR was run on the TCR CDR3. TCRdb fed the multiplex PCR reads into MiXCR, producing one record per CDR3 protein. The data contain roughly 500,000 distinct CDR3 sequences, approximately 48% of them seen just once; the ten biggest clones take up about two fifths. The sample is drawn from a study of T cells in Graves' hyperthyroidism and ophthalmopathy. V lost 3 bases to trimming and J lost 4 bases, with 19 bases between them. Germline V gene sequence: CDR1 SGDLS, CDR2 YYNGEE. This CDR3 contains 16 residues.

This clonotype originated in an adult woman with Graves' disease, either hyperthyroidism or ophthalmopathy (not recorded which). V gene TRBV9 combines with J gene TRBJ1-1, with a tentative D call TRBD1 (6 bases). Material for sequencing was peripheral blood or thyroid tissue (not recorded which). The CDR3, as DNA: TGTGCCAGCAGCGCGTACCCTACAGGGACGGGCACTGAAGCTTTCTTT. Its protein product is CASSAYPTGTGTEAFF.